Below are 15 T cell receptor beta chains sequenced from a single sample in a study of blood T cell repertoires in COVID-19. TCRdb's copy holds only in-frame clones and misses some; the assay was immunoSEQ multiplex PCR. The sample records 150,000 to 200,000 clones, about 80% being singletons. Sequencing used PBMCs or T cells enriched from blood (not recorded which). Source of these receptors: a man over 45 who had recovered from COVID-19.

This clone was seen a single time. The genes are TRBV6-1 and TRBJ1-6; D gene uncertain. Germline CDR1 MNHNS, CDR2 SASEGT. The CDR3 sequence is 15 residues long. V was cut by 3 bases and J by 4 bases, with 10 bases left in between. CDR3 DNA sequence: TGTGCCAGCAGTGAGCGGTATTCGTATAATTCACCCCTCCACTTT. Protein product: CASSERYSYNSPLHF.

The chain carries TRBV6-6 and TRBJ1-1; D call uncertain. CDR3 length: 16 residues. V shed 4 bases and J shed 1 base, with 16 bases lying between them. Germline lookup yields CDR1 MNHNY and CDR2 SVGAGI (reference sequence). DNA of the CDR3: TGTGCCAGCAGTTTCCGGGCCCGTCGGGAGAACACTGAAGCTTTCTTT. Translated: CASSFRARRENTEAFF.

The chain combines TRBV5-1 with TRBJ2-7; D ambiguous. In germline, CDR1 is SGHRS, CDR2 YFSETQ. This CDR3 contains 14 residues. V was pared by 0 bases and J by 0 bases, with 7 bases between. Here the CDR3 reads CASSLEASSYEQYF. The CDR3, as DNA: TGCGCCAGCAGCTTGGAAGCGAGCTCCTACGAGCAGTACTTC. Drawing the rest from reference TRBV5-1 and TRBJ2-7, the complete variable domain is KAGVTQTPRYLIKTRGQQVTLSCSPISGHRSVSWYQQTPGQGLQFLFEYFSETQRNKGNFPGRFSGRQFSNSRSEMNVSTLELGDSALYLCASSLEASSYEQYFGPGTRLTVT.

The count of this clone is one. The chain links TRBV5-1 to TRBJ2-1, with a possible D match to TRBD1 (5 bases). Per germline, CDR1 SGHRS and CDR2 YFSETQ. The length of the CDR3 is 11 residues. Trimming removed 7 bases at V and 6 bases at J, with 8 bases between. CDR3 protein: CASGAFNEQFF. The DNA for the CDR3 is TGCGCCAGCGGGGCATTCAATGAGCAGTTCTTC.

The V and J genes are TRBV5-1 and TRBJ2-2, with D perhaps being TRBD1 or TRBD2 (6 bases each). Deletions cut 4 bases from V and 0 bases from J, with 10 bases between. CDR3 length: 15 amino acids. The V gene's germline CDR1 is SGHRS and CDR2 YFSETQ. The CDR3 region is CASSLEGANTGELFF. Here the CDR3 DNA reads TGCGCCAGCAGCCTGGAGGGGGCGAACACCGGGGAGCTGTTTTTT. Looking up the rest from reference TRBV5-1 and TRBJ2-2 gives the full variable domain: KAGVTQTPRYLIKTRGQQVTLSCSPISGHRSVSWYQQTPGQGLQFLFEYFSETQRNKGNFPGRFSGRQFSNSRSEMNVSTLELGDSALYLCASSLEGANTGELFFGEGSRLTVL.

This clone has just one count. In DNA, the CDR3 is TGTGCCAGCAGCTTAAACAGGGTGGGTTCACCCCTCCACTTT. Translation gives CASSLNRVGSPLHF. This chain connects TRBV11-2 to TRBJ1-6; D may be TRBD1 (6 bases). V was clipped by 2 bases and J by 9 bases, with 11 bases between them. The CDR3 is 14 residues long. Looked up from germline, CDR1 is SGHAT and CDR2 is FQNNGV.

The table lists this clone with a few counts. The J gene is TRBJ1-6, the V gene TRBV7-6; weak D call: TRBD1 (5 bases). The CDR3 consists of 15 residues. Germline-derived CDR1 and CDR2 are SGHVS and FNYEAQ. With 5 bases removed from V and 5 bases from J, the gap between germline ends came to 13 bases. The CDR3: CASSLRTLDNSPLHF. DNA of the CDR3: TGTGCCAGCAGCCTGCGGACACTCGATAATTCACCCCTCCACTTT.

The chain joins TRBV27 to TRBJ1-1, with 7 bases identical to TRBD1. Germline CDR1 is MNHEY and CDR2 is SMNVEV (reference sequence). Trimming removed 6 bases from V and 1 base from J; junction bases left unmatched: 8. This CDR3 comprises 15 residues. CDR3 DNA sequence: TGTGCCAGCAGCGTGGACAGGACGCAGAACACTGAAGCTTTCTTT. This sequence encodes CASSVDRTQNTEAFF.

The rearrangement uses TRBV12-2 and TRBJ1-4. TRBV12-2 represents a pseudogene. The CDR3 has 18 residues. This CDR3 reads CASRLSLSASGGNEKLFF. The CDR3 coding sequence is TGTGCAAGTCGCTTATCCCTAAGCGCAAGCGGGGGTAATGAAAAACTGTTTTTT.

V is TRBV7-3 and J is TRBJ1-6, with D possibly being TRBD1 (5 bases). The V gene's germline CDR1 is SGHTA and CDR2 FQGTGA. This CDR3 is 15 amino acids long. Trimming cost V 0 bases and J 10 bases, with 13 bases left between them. The CDR3 region is CASSLTAGLGSPLHF. The CDR3, as DNA: TGTGCCAGCAGCTTAACTGCAGGGCTTGGCTCACCCCTCCACTTT.

The chain links TRBV5-1 to TRBJ1-2; possible D gene TRBD1, 5 bases. CDR1 is SGHRS, CDR2 YFSETQ, per germline. V dropped 4 bases and J dropped 0 bases, with 22 bases sitting between them. This CDR3 comprises 18 residues. The CDR3 DNA follows: TGCGCCAGCAGCGGACATCAAAGAGAGGAAAGGCCTAACTATGGCTACACCTTC. Protein: CASSGHQREERPNYGYTF. The full variable domain, with the rest looked up from reference TRBV5-1 and TRBJ1-2, is KAGVTQTPRYLIKTRGQQVTLSCSPISGHRSVSWYQQTPGQGLQFLFEYFSETQRNKGNFPGRFSGRQFSNSRSEMNVSTLELGDSALYLCASSGHQREERPNYGYTFGSGTRLTVV.

The rearrangement links TRBV4-3 to TRBJ2-7; 8 bases map to TRBD2. The CDR3 runs to 16 residues. Trimming took 0 bases from V and 3 from J; bases not matched to a gene: 7. CDR1 is LGHNA, CDR2 YSLEER, per germline. In nucleotides, the CDR3 is TGCGCCAGCAGCCAAGATCAACGACTAGCGTACTACGAGCAGTACTTC. This gives the protein CASSQDQRLAYYEQYF.

The chain carries TRBV7-2 and TRBJ2-5, with TRBD2 identical over 11 bases. Germline assignment: CDR1 SGHTA and CDR2 FQGNSA. This CDR3 contains 16 residues. V trimming: 1 base; J trimming: 2 bases; junction bases outside the gene matches: 3. CDR3 protein: CASSLGPSGGQETQYF. CDR3 nucleotide sequence: TGTGCCAGCAGCTTAGGGCCTAGCGGGGGGCAAGAGACCCAGTACTTC.

V and J are TRBV28 and TRBJ1-6, with 8 positions matching TRBD1. Germline V gives CDR1 MDHEN, CDR2 SYDVKM. The trim removed 4 bases at V and 9 bases at J, leaving 5 bases unmatched. CDR3 size: 14 residues. CDR3 protein: CASSYGQGPSPLHF. The CDR3 DNA sequence: TGTGCCAGCAGTTACGGACAGGGCCCTTCACCCCTCCACTTT.

CDR3 region: CASSSGQGLAGDTQYF. The CDR3 coding sequence is TGTGCCAGCAGCTCCGGACAGGGACTAGCGGGAGATACGCAGTATTTT. The rearrangement links TRBV11-2 to TRBJ2-3; 12 bases line up with TRBD2. There are 16 residues in the CDR3. V lost 4 bases, J lost 5 bases, and 7 bases stayed unmatched. Germline CDR1 reads SGHAT; CDR2 reads FQNNGV.